This TCR beta chain appears in the sequencing data of a study of identical twins. Study-level findings and limits: Models underestimated TCR alpha sharing (out-of-frame) in monozygotic twins. These conclusions were based on statistical analysis (cross-sectional, not following the same donors). One should note that invariant MAIT and iNKT cells could partly confound zero-insertion analyses.

This clonotype has at least ten counts. The antigen is unknown. The authors used template switching to add a universal primer site and gave cDNA unique molecular identifiers. TCRdb re-analysed the 5' RACE reads in MiXCR, keeping a single row per CDR3 protein. The sample yields under 1 million distinct CDR3 sequences, 12% seen once. These data were likewise used in another study, on yellow fever vaccine responses in identical twins.

The sample consisted of PBMCs. This receptor was taken from a young woman in good health.

The CDR3 DNA follows: TGCAGTGCTACTAGCGGGGTCAATGAGCAGTTCTTC. The encoded protein is CSATSGVNEQFF. The rearrangement uses TRBV20-1 and TRBJ2-1; 9 nucleotides align to TRBD2. The CDR3 consists of 12 residues. CDR1 is DFQATT and CDR2 is SNEGSKA in the germline V gene (reference sequence). V dropped 4 bases and J dropped 6; count of bases not matched to a gene: 1.